The T cell receptor (beta chain) under discussion was sequenced for a study of T cells after somatic rescue of genetic block. The CDR3 covers 15 residues. Germline assignment: CDR1 MNHEY and CDR2 SMNVEV (reference sequence). V was clipped by 3 bases and J by 4 bases; unmatched bases: 4. The method was immunoSEQ multiplex PCR; TCRdb's version includes in-frame clones alone and lacks a portion of them. Among 110,000 or so clones listed, about 89% were seen once. The sequencing sample was made of peripheral blood mononuclear cells (PBMCs). This sequence joins TRBV27 and TRBJ2-7; 12 positions match TRBD2. The TCR was taken from a woman younger than 35. CDR3 DNA sequence: TGTGCCAGCAGTTTCAGACTAGCGGGGGATTACGAGCAGTACTTC. The encoded protein is CASSFRLAGDYEQYF.